The clone carrying this T cell receptor beta chain was seen repeatedly, ten times or more. The sample belongs to a study of naive and memory T cell subsets. Two oligonucleotides, mixed equimolar, formed the beta constant-region primer covering TRBC1 and TRBC2. The cDNA 3' end received a ligated single-stranded oligonucleotide carrying the SP2 primer and a 12-nucleotide UMI. From the UMI-ligation and nested PCR reads, TCRdb called clonotypes with MiXCR, one entry per CDR3 protein. This sample has 77,000 or so distinct CDR3 sequences, with about an eighth found just once. Cells stained for CD3, CD4, CD8, CD45RA, CD27 and viability were sorted into four CD45RA/CD27 subsets. The CDR3 extends over 12 amino acids. With V trimmed by 4 bases and J by 2 bases, 1 base remained unmatched. In germline, CDR1 is DFQATT, CDR2 SNEGSKA (reference sequence).

The clonotype comes from a human donor in good health. The sequencing input was central memory CD4+ T cells from blood. The V call is TRBV20-1, the J call TRBJ2-7, with TRBD1 identical over 8 bases. For the CDR3, the DNA is TGCAGTGCTACGGGACAGGCCTACGAGCAGTACTTC. Translating it yields CSATGQAYEQYF.